This entry concerns a single TCR beta chain. In this sample, this clonotype turned up a few times. The antigen it binds to is not known. No much larger clone exists at a distance of one base, and base qualities are not known. The CDR3, from cysteine to phenylalanine, totals 13 residues. Solely the CDR3 DNA is kept, with 39 bases framed from the first base. V sheds 7 bases and J sheds 5 bases, leaving 15 bases between their ends. Sequences MNHEY (CDR1) and SVGEGT (CDR2) are obtained from the germline V gene. The instrument given in TCRdb is Illumina HiSeq 2500. TCR beta libraries were prepared by quantitative 5'-RACE with molecular barcodes. The original pipeline was this. A new computational method based on a probabilistic model of VDJ rearrangement was used to identify disease-linked TCR variants. TCRdb cleaned the public reads at Q25 with fastp, built clones with MiXCR and kept in-frame beta chains. Entries are consolidated by CDR3 protein sequence, retaining the most common genes and DNA. V and J calls and clone size were set by TCRdb, not the authors. The sample table holds 350,000 or so distinct CDR3 sequences, of which around 10% were seen once. Of the sample, roughly 9.2% falls within the top ten clones.

The sample originates from a study of CD8 T cells in ankylosing spondylitis (dated by TCRdb to the late 2010s). Some background on the complete study: The study profiled T cell receptor beta repertoires in healthy donors and ankylosing spondylitis patients to find disease-linked TCR variants. Peripheral blood was sampled, and synovial fluid was additionally collected from ankylosing spondylitis patients. In total, the full study cohort was made up of roughly 100 healthy donors and 25 to 30 ankylosing spondylitis patients. What the work shows at the level of the full study, not this receptor alone: A TCR beta motif of fewer than 10 highly homologous amino acid variants appeared characteristic of blood from ankylosing spondylitis patients. Some of the motif variants had been reported before in the synovial fluid and blood of reactive arthritis patients, a finding that suggests common disease-initiation mechanisms. The disease-linked clones were reported to be significantly enriched in matched synovial fluid samples from ankylosing spondylitis patients. The disease-linked clones had a CD8+ phenotype and were found at relatively low frequencies in peripheral blood.

Sequencing was done on a sample of blood, either unsorted or a sorted T cell fraction (not recorded which). This TCR derives from a female donor with ankylosing spondylitis or in good health (not recorded which). The V gene is TRBV6-2 or TRBV6-3 and the J gene is TRBJ2-7; the D region possibly corresponds to TRBD2 (6 bases align). For the CDR3, the sequence is CASKKGLTNEQYF. At the DNA level, the sequence is TGTGCCAGCAAGAAGGGACTGACCAACGAGCAGTACTTC.